The T cell receptor (beta chain) described here comes from a study of blood T cell repertoires in COVID-19. The V gene lost 2 bases and the J gene lost 2 bases, with 17 bases spanning the gap. CDR1 is KGHSH and CDR2 is LQKENI in the germline V gene. The CDR3 loop spans 17 amino acids. Here immunoSEQ multiplex PCR was the method, and the copy in TCRdb shows in-frame clones only, minus some. The sample yields 300,000 or so clones, roughly nine tenths seen once. The receptor was isolated from a man aged 55 to 69 who had recovered from COVID-19. The chain couples TRBV18 to TRBJ2-3; D is ambiguous. The specimen was PBMCs or T cells enriched from blood (not recorded which). Here the CDR3 DNA reads TGTGCCAGCTCACCATCGACATCAAATTGGATCACAGATACGCAGTATTTT. This gives the protein CASSPSTSNWITDTQYF.